The 5 T cell receptor beta chains below all came from one sample that was sequenced in a study of blood T cell repertoires in COVID-19. Clones were sequenced by immunoSEQ multiplex PCR, and TCRdb holds only the in-frame ones, with some missing. This sample carries a few hundred thousand clones, 75% to 90% of them seen once, and the ten largest clones take about 1.2%. The sequenced sample was PBMCs or T cells enriched from blood (not recorded which). The receptor source for this set is a man in his thirties or forties who had recovered from COVID-19.

The rearrangement joins TRBV9 to TRBJ2-2; 7 bases match TRBD2. J was trimmed by 3 bases and V by 3 bases; bases with no gene match: 8. The germline V gene has CDR1 SGDLS and CDR2 YYNGEE. This CDR3 comprises 16 residues. The CDR3 bases are TGTGCCAGCAGCGACAGCGGGACCGCAGACACCGGGGAGCTGTTTTTT. Translating it yields CASSDSGTADTGELFF.

This clone occurred once. This chain uses TRBV29-1 with TRBJ1-1; tentatively, D is TRBD1 (6 bases). There are 13 residues in the CDR3. CDR1 and CDR2 from the germline V gene are SQVTM and ANQGSEA. Trimming left V 6 bases short and J 5 bases short, with 16 bases between. CDR3 amino acids: CSVQQGPSTEAFF. In nucleotides, the CDR3 is TGCAGCGTCCAACAGGGTCCGAGTACTGAAGCTTTCTTT.

A single count supports this clone. CDR3 amino acids: CASSLSGTGGNEQFF. The CDR3 DNA follows: TGTGCCAGCAGCTTATCCGGGACAGGGGGTAATGAGCAGTTCTTC. This chain joins TRBV5-4 and TRBJ2-1, with 11 bases identical to TRBD1. CDR1 and CDR2 from the germline V gene are SGHNT and YYREEE (reference sequence). This CDR3 spans 15 amino acids. V shed 2 bases, J shed 7 bases, and the junction held 5 bases outside the gene matches.

The CDR3 loop reads CSVEWDSSYEQYF. The CDR3 DNA follows: TGCAGCGTTGAATGGGACAGCTCCTACGAGCAGTACTTC. V and J are TRBV29-1 and TRBJ2-7; 7 bases agree with TRBD1. Germline values: CDR1 SQVTM, CDR2 ANQGSEA. The ends lost 2 bases at V and 0 bases at J; junction bases unmatched: 1. The CDR3 consists of 13 residues.

The chain links TRBV9 to TRBJ1-3; D remains unclear. Germline CDR1 is SGDLS and CDR2 is YYNGEE. The CDR3 length is 13 residues. Deletions cut 0 bases from V and 8 bases from J, with 9 bases between. The CDR3 DNA reads as TGTGCCAGCAGCGTAGAAGGGAGCGACACCATATATTTT. Translated, it gives CASSVEGSDTIYF.